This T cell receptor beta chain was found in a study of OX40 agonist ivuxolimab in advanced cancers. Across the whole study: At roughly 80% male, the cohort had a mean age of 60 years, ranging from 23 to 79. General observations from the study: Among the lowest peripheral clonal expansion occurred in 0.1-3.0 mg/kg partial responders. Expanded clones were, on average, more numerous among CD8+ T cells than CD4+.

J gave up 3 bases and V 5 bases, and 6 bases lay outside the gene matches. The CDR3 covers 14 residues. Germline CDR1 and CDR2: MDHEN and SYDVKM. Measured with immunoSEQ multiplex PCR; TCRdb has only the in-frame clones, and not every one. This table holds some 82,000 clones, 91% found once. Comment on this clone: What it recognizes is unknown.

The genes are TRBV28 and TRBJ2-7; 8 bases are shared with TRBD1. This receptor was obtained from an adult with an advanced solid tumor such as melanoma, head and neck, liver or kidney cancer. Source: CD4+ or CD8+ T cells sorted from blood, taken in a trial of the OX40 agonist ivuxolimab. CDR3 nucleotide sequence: TGTGCCAGCAGTAGACAGGGGATCGGCTACGAGCAGTACTTC. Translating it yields CASSRQGIGYEQYF.